This T cell receptor (beta chain) appears in the sequencing data of a study of shared clonotypes between healthy human individuals. Study observations and caveats: Rarefaction exposed incomplete sorted-subset sequencing despite large depth.

The data were produced by immunoSEQ multiplex PCR, yet TCRdb's version contains in-frame clones alone and is incomplete. The top ten clones hold 10% of a sample with a few hundred thousand clones, about 74% of them seen once. The CDR3 extends over 14 amino acids. CDR1 and CDR2 from the germline V gene are SGHTA and FQGNSA. V lost 3 bases and J lost 0, with 8 bases in between. A remark on this clone: As yet, its antigen is unknown.

V gene TRBV7-2 combines with J gene TRBJ1-1, with D possibly TRBD1 on 5 matching bases. This sequence was found in a man aged 25 to 40 in good health. Source material: memory CD4+ T cells sorted from blood. Subset described: CD45RA-negative fraction. The CDR3 is CASSFVGVNTEAFF. In nucleotides, the CDR3 is TGTGCCAGCAGCTTCGTGGGGGTGAACACTGAAGCTTTCTTT.